This T cell receptor beta chain stems from a study of vaccination and CD4 T cells after COVID-19. Study context: Everyone enrolled got two doses of BNT162b2 or mRNA-1273 vaccine.

Turning to this clonotype: Its target is unknown.

Germline V CDR1 and CDR2: MNHNS, SASEGT. Unmatched junction bases numbered 12, after V lost 5 bases and J lost 6 bases. This CDR3 contains 17 residues. The time point: late sampling 161 to 241 days after vaccination in a few convalescent patients. This sample's treatment: roughly 11-day PBMC culture with coronavirus spike peptide pools or control peptides (ViraFEST assay). Cultured CD4+ T cell DNA was sequenced using the Oncomine TCR Beta short-read assay. Genomic DNA was isolated from CD4+ T cells that had been cultured. TCRdb fed the PCR reads into MiXCR, producing one record per CDR3 protein. This table has around 15,000 distinct CDR3 sequences, about 59% appearing once.

The chain joins TRBV6-1 to TRBJ2-1; 11 nucleotides match TRBD2. The TCR sequence derives from a human donor who had recovered from COVID-19. The sample consisted of CD4+ T cells from blood, cultured in vitro, taken about 7 months after SARS-CoV-2 vaccination. The CDR3 protein is CASSSAPGLAALNEQFF. As DNA, the CDR3 is TGTGCCAGCAGTAGCGCGCCGGGACTAGCGGCACTCAATGAGCAGTTCTTC.